This T cell receptor beta chain was obtained from a study of cytomegalovirus exposure and HLA in healthy donors. The germline V gene has CDR1 SGHRS and CDR2 YFSETQ. V gave up 5 bases and J gave up 6 bases, with 6 bases separating them. The CDR3 runs to 11 residues. PCR amplification relied on 60 Vbeta primers (plus 13 Jbeta primers). Sequencing was performed with immunoSEQ multiplex PCR; in TCRdb, only in-frame clones are kept and a portion is missing. The data hold 100,000 to 150,000 clones, with 77% observed a single time. The rearrangement uses TRBV5-1 and TRBJ2-1, with D tentatively TRBD2 (5 bases). Sequenced input: PBMCs. The TCR was taken from a male donor in good health and CMV-seropositive. The chain's CDR3 is CASREGNEQFF. DNA of the CDR3: TGCGCCAGCAGAGAGGGCAATGAGCAGTTCTTC.